This T cell receptor beta chain originates from a study of T cell responses to AZD1222 COVID-19 vaccine. Only in-frame clones appear in the TCRdb table, and some are missing; sequencing was by immunoSEQ multiplex PCR. The sample has some 180,000 clones, 85% to 90% seen once; the top ten hold 5% to 7%. Germline CDR1 and CDR2: KGHSH and LQKENI. V was pared by 2 bases and J by 6 bases, with 2 bases between. This CDR3 is built from 11 residues. Broader study findings: Close to half of spike-specific TCRs reportedly recognize unmutated variant regions. Baseline testing showed seropositivity in only a handful of AZD1222 recipients.

Worth noting for this clone: What it recognizes is unknown.

The specimen was peripheral blood, collected on day 0 of AZD1222 vaccination. The chain carries TRBV18 and TRBJ2-1; unclear D gene. The TCR comes from an adult in good health. CDR3 nucleotides: TGTGCCAGCTCACCAGCCAATGAGCAGTTCTTC. It codes for CASSPANEQFF.